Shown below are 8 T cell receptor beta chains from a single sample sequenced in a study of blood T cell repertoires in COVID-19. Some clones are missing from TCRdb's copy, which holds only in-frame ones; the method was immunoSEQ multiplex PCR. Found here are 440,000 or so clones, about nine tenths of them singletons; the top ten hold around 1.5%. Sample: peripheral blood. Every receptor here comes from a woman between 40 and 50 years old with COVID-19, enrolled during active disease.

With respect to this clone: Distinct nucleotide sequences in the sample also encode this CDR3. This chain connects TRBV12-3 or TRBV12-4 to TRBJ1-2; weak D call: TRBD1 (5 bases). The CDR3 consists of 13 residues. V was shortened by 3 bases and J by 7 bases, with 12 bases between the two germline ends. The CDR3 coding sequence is TGTGCCAGCAGTTTGTGGGGCGCAGGTGGCTACACCTTC. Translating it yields CASSLWGAGGYTF.

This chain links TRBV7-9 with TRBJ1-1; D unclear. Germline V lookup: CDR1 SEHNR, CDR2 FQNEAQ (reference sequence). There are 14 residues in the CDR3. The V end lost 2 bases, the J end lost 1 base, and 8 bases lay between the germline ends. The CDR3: CASSLFGENTEAFF. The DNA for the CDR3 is TGTGCCAGCAGCTTATTCGGAGAGAACACTGAAGCTTTCTTT.

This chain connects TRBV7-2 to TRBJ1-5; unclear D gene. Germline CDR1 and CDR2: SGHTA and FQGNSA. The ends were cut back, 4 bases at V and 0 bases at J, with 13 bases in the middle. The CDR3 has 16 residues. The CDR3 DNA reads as TGTGCCAGCAGCTCACGTACAAACTATAGCAATCAGCCCCAGCATTTT. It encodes CASSSRTNYSNQPQHF.

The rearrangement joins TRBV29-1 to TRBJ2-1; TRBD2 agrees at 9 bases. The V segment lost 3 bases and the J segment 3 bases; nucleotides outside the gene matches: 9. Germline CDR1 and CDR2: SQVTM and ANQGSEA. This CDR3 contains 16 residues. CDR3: CSVEARGGAGYNEQFF. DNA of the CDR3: TGCAGCGTTGAGGCGCGCGGGGGGGCGGGCTACAATGAGCAGTTCTTC.

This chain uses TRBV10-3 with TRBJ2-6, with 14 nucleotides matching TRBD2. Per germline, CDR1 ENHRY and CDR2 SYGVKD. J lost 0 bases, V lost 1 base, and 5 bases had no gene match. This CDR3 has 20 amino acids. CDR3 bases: TGTGCCATCAGTGAGTGGGGACTAGCGGGAGCCTTCTCTGGGGCCAACGTCCTGACTTTC. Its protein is CAISEWGLAGAFSGANVLTF.

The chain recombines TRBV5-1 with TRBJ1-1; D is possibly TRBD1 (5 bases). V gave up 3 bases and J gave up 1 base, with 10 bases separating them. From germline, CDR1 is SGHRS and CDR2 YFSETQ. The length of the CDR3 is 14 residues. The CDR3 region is CASSSSTGNTEAFF. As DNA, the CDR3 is TGCGCCAGCAGCTCCTCAACAGGGAACACTGAAGCTTTCTTT.

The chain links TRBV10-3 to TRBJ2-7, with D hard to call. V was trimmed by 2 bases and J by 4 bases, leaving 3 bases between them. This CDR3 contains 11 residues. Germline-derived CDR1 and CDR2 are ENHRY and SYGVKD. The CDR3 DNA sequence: TGTGCCATCAGTGAGACTTACGAGCAGTACTTC. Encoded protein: CAISETYEQYF.

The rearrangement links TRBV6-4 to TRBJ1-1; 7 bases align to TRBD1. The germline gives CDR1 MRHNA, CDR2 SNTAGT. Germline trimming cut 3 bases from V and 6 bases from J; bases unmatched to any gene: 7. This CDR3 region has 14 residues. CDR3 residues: CASSERQGGPEAFF. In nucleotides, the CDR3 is TGTGCCAGCAGTGAAAGACAGGGTGGGCCTGAAGCTTTCTTT.